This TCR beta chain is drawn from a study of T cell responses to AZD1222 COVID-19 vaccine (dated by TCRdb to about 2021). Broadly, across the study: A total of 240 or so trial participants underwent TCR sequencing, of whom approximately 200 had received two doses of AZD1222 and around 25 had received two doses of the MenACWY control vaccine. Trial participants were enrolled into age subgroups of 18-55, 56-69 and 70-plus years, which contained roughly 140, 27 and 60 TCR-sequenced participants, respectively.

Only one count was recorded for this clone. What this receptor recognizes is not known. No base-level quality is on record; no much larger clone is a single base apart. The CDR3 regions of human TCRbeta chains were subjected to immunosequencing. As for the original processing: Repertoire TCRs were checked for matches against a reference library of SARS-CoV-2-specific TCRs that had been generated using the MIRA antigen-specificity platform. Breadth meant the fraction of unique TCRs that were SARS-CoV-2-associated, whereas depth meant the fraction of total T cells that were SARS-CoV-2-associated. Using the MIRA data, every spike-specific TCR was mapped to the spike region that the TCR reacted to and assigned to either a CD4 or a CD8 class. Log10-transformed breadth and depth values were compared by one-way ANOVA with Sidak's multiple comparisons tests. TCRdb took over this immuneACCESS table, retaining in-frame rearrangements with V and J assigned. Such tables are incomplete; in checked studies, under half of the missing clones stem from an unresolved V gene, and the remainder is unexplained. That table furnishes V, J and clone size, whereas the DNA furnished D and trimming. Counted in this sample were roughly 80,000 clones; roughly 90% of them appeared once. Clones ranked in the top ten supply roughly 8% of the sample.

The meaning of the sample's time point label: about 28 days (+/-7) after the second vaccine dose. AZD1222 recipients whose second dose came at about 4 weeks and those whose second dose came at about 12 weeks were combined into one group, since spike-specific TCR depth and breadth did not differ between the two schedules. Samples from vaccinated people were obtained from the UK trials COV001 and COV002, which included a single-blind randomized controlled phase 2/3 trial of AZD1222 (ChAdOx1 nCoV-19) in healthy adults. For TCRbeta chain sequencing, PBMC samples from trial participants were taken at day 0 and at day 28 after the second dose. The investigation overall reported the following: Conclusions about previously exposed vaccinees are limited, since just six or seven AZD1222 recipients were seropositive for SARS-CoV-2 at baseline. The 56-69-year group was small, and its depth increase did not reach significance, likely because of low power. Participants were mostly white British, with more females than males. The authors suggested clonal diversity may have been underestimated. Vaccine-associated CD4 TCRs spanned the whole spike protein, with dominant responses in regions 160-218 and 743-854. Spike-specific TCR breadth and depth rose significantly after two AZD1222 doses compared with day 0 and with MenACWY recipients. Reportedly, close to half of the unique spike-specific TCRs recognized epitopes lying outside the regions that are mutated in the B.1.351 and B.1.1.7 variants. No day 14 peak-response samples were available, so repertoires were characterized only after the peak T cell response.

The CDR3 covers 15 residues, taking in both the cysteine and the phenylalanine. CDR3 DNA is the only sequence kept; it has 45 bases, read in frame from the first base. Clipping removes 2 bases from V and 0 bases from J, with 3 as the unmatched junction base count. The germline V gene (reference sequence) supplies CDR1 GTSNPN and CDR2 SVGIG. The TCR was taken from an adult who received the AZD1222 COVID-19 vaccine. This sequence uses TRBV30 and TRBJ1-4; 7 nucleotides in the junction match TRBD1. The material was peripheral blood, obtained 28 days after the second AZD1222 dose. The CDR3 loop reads CAWSIGTATNEKLFF. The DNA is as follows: TGTGCCTGGAGTATAGGGACAGCAACTAATGAAAAACTGTTTTTT.